This T cell receptor (beta chain) was recorded in a study of shared clonotypes between healthy human individuals. Overall study results and limits: Few donors limited the genetic and exposure-history diversity represented.

CDR3 size: 13 residues. Trimming removed 5 bases from V and 5 bases from J, with 10 bases in between. From germline, CDR1 is SGHRS and CDR2 YFSETQ. Every contributor of samples was a Caucasian grown-up residing in Nashville, Tennessee. Concerning this clone itself: Its antigen is still unknown.

Assay: immunoSEQ multiplex PCR; the TCRdb copy retains only in-frame clones and omits some. The sample records approximately 1.1 million clones, approximately 80% being singletons. The clonotype originates from a man aged 18 to 35 in good health. Some clones in this sample may be carry-over from other donors' samples. The chain links TRBV5-1 to TRBJ2-2, with a weak D call TRBD1 (5 bases). Source material: memory CD4+ T cells from PBMCs. As for subset: CD45RA-negative fraction. The CDR3, as DNA: TGCGCCAGCAGTTCAGGGTTGACCGGGGAGCTGTTTTTT. It codes for CASSSGLTGELFF.